This T cell receptor beta chain emerged from a study of blood T cell repertoires in COVID-19 (dated by TCRdb to about 2020). The study in broad terms: Samples covering the acute and convalescent phases of COVID-19 were provided by collaborators in the United States, Italy and Spain. The material from the prospective study consisted of cDNA or gDNA derived from T cells, B-cell-depleted T cells, or PBMCs. Where HLA class I and class II types were available, the types were taken from metadata supplied by the sample provider, not from assay-based typing. The repertoires were released in a freely available public database meant as a resource for research on the immune response to SARS-CoV-2. A de-identified subject ID, COVID-19 status, age in years and sex were almost always included in the sample metadata. Subjects who had been exposed to COVID-19, were actively infected with it, or had recovered from it provided the deeply sampled blood TCRbeta repertoires that made up the dataset. Samples were obtained from the ongoing ImmuneRACE study (first 160 participants) and from roughly 1,300 subjects provided by 6 global collaborators. The investigation overall reported the following: Clinical and demographic metadata were provided uncurated, with the amount varying by source and participant.

TCRbeta CDR3 regions were amplified from genomic DNA using the immunoSEQ Assay, a bias-controlled multiplex PCR. The authors' pipeline ran thus. Nucleated cell counts per sample were estimated from amplification of reference gene primers within the assay. To quantify the absolute abundance of each unique TCRbeta CDR3 rearrangement, sequence reads were collapsed and filtered. Productive Simpson clonality was computed per sample as the square root of Simpson's diversity index over productive rearrangements. Entries here come from immuneACCESS through TCRdb and include only in-frame sequences with V and J called. Some clones fail to appear in such tables; in the studies checked, an unresolved V gene covers under half of the shortfall, and the cause of the remainder is unknown. V and J calls and clone size are given by that table; D and trimming were obtained from the DNA. Counted in this sample were 65,000 to 90,000 clones; about 82% of them appeared once. In total, the top ten clones hold roughly 8% of the sample.

About this clone itself: The specificity of this receptor is unknown. There are no base qualities to consult, and no much larger clone falls within one base.

Collaborating institutions collected whole blood in K2EDTA tubes following their own protocols. For TCRbeta analysis, collaborators shipped samples in one of three forms: frozen whole blood, isolated PBMCs, or DNA extracted from either of those sample types. Counted from cysteine to phenylalanine, this CDR3 has 15 amino acids. The DNA shown is the 45-base CDR3, in frame from base 1. The germline V gene sets CDR1 to SGHRS and CDR2 to YFSETQ. V gives up 1 base and J gives up 2 bases, and the segment between their germline ends measures 10 bases. Sequenced input: peripheral blood. The receptor comes from a man over 45 with active COVID-19. Recombination connected TRBV5-1 to TRBJ2-1; TRBD2 is a weak D gene call, 6 bases matching. At the DNA level, the sequence is TGCGCCAGCAGCTTGATGGCGGGAACCTACAATGAGCAGTTCTTC. Its protein product is CASSLMAGTYNEQFF.